The following is a T cell receptor beta chain sequence with its context. Its antigen is unidentified. The entry originates in a study of T cell repertoires in cytomegalovirus infection. TCRdb called the reads again in MiXCR, with one record for every CDR3 protein. The profile shows some 800,000 distinct CDR3 sequences, around a third of them singletons. General study findings and limits: The response measured ex vivo was dominated by TCR beta clonotypes (HLA-C-restricted and CMV-specific).

This specimen was cultured CD8+ T cells from PBMCs, taken from culture after CMV antigen stimulation. This receptor was obtained from a human donor in good health (CMV status not recorded). Some clones in this sample may be carry-over from other donors' samples.

DNA for the CDR3: TGTGCCAGCAGTTTAGATCGGAGATACACTGAAGCTTTCTTT. Its protein product is CASSLDRRYTEAFF. This sequence joins TRBV12-3 or TRBV12-4 and TRBJ1-1; no clear D gene. This CDR3 contains 14 residues. Trimming shortened V by 1 base and J by 3 bases, and 9 bases separated the two germline ends.